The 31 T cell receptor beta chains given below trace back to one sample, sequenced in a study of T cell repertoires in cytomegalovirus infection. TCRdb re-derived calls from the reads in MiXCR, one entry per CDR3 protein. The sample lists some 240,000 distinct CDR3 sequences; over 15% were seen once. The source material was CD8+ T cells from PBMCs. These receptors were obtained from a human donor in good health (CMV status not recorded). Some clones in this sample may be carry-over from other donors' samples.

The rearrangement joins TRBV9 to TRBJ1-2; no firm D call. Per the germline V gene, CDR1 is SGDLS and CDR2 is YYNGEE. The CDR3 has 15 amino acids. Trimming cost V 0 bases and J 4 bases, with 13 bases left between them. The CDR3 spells CASSVDGSPSYGYTF. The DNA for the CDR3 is TGTGCCAGCAGCGTAGACGGGAGCCCCTCCTATGGCTACACCTTC.

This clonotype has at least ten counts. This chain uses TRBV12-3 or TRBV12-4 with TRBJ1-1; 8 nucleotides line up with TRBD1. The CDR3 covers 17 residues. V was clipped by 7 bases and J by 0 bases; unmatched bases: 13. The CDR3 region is CASNNPGQGLLNTEAFF. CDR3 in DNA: TGTGCCAGCAACAACCCCGGACAGGGACTTTTGAACACTGAAGCTTTCTTT.

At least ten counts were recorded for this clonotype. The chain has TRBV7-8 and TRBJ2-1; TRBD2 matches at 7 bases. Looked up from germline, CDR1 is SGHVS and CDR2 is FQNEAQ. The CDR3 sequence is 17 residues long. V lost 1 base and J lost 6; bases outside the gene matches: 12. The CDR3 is CASSLGQTSNFRNEQFF. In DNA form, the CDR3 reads TGTGCCAGCAGCTTAGGTCAGACTAGCAATTTTCGCAATGAGCAGTTCTTC.

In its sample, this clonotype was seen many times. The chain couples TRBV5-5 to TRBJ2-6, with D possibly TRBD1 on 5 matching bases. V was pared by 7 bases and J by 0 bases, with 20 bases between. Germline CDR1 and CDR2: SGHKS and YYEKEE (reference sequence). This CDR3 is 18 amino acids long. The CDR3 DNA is TGTGCCAGCGCGTGGGGCTTGGGCAGGCCCTCTGGGGCCAACGTCCTGACTTTC. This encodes CASAWGLGRPSGANVLTF.

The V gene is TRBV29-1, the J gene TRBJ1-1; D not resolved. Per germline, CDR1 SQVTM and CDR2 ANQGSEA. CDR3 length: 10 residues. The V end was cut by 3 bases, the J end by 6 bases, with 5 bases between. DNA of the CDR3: TGCAGCGTTGACTGGCCTGAAGCTTTCTTT. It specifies CSVDWPEAFF.

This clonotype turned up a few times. The CDR3 nucleotides are TGTGCCAGCAGCTTGTGGGACAGGGGGTCGGAGCAGTACTTC. Translated, it gives CASSLWDRGSEQYF. This chain uses TRBV5-6 with TRBJ2-7; the match to TRBD1 covers 11 bases. V gave up 1 base and J gave up 7 bases; unmatched junction bases: 4. In germline, CDR1 is SGHDT, CDR2 YYEEEE. The CDR3 sequence is 14 residues long.

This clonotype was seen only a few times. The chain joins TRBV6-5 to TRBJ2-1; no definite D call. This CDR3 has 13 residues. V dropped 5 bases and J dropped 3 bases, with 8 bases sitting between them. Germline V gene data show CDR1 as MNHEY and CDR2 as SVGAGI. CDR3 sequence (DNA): TGTGCCAGCAGTCCCTTCAGCTACAATGAGCAGTTCTTC. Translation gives CASSPFSYNEQFF.

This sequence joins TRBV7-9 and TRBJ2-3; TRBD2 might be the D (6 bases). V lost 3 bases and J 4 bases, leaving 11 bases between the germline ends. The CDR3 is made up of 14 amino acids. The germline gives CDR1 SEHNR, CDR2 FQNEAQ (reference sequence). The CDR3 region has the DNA TGTGCCAGCAGCTTGGACGTAGCGGCAGATACGCAGTATTTT. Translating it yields CASSLDVAADTQYF.

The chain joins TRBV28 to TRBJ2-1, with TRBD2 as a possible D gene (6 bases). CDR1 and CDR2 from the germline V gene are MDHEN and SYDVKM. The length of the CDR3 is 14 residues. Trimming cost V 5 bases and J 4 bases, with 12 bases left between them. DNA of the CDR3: TGTGCCAGCAGTCGACTAGTAATGTACAATGAGCAGTTCTTC. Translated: CASSRLVMYNEQFF.

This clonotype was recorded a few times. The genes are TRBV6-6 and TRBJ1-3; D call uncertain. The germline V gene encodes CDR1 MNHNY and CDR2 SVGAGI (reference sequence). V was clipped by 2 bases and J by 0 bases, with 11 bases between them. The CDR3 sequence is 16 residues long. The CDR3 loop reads CASSYGGRNSGNTIYF. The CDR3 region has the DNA TGTGCCAGCAGTTACGGAGGACGGAACTCTGGAAACACCATATATTTT.

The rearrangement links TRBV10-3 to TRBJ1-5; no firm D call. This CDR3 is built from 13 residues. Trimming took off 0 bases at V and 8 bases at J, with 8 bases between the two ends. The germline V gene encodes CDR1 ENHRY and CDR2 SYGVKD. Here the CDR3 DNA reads TGTGCCATCAGTGAGTCGCGGGGAGAGCCCCAGCATTTT. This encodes CAISESRGEPQHF.

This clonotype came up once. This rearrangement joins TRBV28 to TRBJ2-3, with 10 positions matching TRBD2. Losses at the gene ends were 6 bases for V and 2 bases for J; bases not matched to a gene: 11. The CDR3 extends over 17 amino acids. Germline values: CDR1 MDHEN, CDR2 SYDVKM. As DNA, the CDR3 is TGTGCCAGCAGGCTAGGGACTAGCGCTTCTTACACAGATACGCAGTATTTT. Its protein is CASRLGTSASYTDTQYF.

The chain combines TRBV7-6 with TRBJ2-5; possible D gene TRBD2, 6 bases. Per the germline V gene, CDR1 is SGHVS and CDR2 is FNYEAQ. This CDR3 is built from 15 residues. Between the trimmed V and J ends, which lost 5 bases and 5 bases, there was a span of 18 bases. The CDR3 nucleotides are TGTGCCAGCAGCCCTGAATGGGGGGACGGGGAGACCCAGTACTTC. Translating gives CASSPEWGDGETQYF. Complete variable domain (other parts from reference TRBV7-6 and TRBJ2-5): GAGVSQSPRYKVTKRGQDVALRCDPISGHVSLYWYRQALGQGPEFLTYFNYEAQQDKSGLPNDRFSAERPEGSISTLTIQRTEQRDSAMYRCASSPEWGDGETQYFGPGTRLLVL.

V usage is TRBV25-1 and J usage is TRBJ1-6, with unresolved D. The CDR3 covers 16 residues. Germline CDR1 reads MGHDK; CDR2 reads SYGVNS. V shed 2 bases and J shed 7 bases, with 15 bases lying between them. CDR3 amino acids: CASSENTWRLNSPLHF. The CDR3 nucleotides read TGTGCCAGCAGTGAAAATACGTGGCGGCTAAATTCACCCCTCCACTTT.

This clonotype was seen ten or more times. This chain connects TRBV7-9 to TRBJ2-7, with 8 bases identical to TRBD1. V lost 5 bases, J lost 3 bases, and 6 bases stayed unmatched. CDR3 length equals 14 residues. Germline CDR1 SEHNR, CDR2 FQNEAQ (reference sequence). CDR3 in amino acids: CASSQGQGYYEQYF. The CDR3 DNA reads TGTGCCAGCAGCCAAGGACAGGGTTACTACGAGCAGTACTTC.

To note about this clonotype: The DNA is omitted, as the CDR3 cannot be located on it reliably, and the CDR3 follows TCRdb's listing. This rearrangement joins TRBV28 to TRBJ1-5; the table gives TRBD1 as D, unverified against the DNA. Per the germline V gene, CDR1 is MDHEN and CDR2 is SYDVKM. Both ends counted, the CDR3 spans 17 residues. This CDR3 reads CASSLLLSGPSNQPQHF.

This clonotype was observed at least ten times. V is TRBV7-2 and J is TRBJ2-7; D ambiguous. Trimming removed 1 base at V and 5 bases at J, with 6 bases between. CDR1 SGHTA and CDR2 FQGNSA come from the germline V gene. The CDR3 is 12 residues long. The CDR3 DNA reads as TGTGCCAGCAGCTTAGACCACAACGAGCAGTACTTC. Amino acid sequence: CASSLDHNEQYF.

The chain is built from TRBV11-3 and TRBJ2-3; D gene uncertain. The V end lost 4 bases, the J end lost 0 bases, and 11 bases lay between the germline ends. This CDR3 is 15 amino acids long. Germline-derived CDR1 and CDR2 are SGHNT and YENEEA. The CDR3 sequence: CASSSDPISTDTQYF. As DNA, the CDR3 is TGTGCCAGCAGCTCGGACCCAATTAGCACAGATACGCAGTATTTT.

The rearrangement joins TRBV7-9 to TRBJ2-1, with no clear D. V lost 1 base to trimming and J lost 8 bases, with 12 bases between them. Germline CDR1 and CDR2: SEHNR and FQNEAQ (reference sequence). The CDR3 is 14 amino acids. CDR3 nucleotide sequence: TGTGCCAGCAGCTTAGAGATGCACGCGGATGAGCAGTTCTTC. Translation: CASSLEMHADEQFF. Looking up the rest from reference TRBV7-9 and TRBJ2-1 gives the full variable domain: DTGVSQNPRHKITKRGQNVTFRCDPISEHNRLYWYRQTLGQGPEFLTYFQNEAQLEKSRLLSDRFSAERPKGSFSTLEIQRTEQGDSAMYLCASSLEMHADEQFFGPGTRLTVL.

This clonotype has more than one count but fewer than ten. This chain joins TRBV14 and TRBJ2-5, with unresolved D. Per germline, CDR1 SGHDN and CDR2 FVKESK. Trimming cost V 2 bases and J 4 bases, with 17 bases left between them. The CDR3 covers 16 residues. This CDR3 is CASSQLISTLPETQYF. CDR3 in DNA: TGTGCCAGCAGCCAATTAATTTCGACACTGCCAGAGACCCAGTACTTC.

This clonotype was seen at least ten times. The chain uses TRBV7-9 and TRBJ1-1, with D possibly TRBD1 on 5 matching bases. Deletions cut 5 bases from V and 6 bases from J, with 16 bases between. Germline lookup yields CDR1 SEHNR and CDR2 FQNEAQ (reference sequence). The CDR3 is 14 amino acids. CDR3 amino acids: CASSTGRMTPEAFF. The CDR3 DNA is TGTGCCAGCAGCACAGGACGGATGACCCCTGAAGCTTTCTTT.

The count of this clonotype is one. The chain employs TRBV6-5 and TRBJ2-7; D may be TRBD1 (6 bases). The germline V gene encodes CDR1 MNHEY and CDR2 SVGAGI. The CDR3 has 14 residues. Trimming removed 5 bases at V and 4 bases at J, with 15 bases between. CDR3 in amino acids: CASSQNQGIYEQYF. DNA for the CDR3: TGTGCCAGCAGTCAAAATCAGGGGATTTACGAGCAGTACTTC.

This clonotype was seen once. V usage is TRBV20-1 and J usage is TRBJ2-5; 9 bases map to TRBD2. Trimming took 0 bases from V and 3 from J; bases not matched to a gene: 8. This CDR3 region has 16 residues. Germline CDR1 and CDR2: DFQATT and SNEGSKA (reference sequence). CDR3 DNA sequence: TGCAGTGCTAGAGATATCCTAGCGGGGAACGAAGAGACCCAGTACTTC. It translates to CSARDILAGNEETQYF.

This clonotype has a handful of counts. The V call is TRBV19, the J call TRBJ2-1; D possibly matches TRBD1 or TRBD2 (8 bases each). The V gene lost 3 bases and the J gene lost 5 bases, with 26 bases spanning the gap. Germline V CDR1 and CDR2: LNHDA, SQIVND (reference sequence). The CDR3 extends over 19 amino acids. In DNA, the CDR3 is TGTGCCAGTAGTATGGACAGGGCGCTGGGCGGGGGGCTAAACAATGAGCAGTTCTTC. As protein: CASSMDRALGGGLNNEQFF.

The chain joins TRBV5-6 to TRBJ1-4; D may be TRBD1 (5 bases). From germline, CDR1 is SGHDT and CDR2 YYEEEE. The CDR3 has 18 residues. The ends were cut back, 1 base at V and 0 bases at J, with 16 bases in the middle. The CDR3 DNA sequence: TGTGCCAGCAGCTTGTTGATCGGCAGGGACGCAACTAATGAAAAACTGTTTTTT. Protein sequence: CASSLLIGRDATNEKLFF.

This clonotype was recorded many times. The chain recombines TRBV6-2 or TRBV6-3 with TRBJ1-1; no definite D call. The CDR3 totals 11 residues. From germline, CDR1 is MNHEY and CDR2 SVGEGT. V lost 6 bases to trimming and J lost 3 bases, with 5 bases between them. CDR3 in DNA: TGTGCCAGCAGGGTGTACACTGAAGCTTTCTTT. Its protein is CASRVYTEAFF.

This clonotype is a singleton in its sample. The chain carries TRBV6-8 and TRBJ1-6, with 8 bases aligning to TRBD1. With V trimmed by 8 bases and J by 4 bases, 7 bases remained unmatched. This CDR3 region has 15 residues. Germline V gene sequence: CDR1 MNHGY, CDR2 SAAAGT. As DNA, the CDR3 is TGTGCCAGCGGCCCGGACAGGGAGTATAATTCACCCCTCCACTTT. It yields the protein CASGPDREYNSPLHF.

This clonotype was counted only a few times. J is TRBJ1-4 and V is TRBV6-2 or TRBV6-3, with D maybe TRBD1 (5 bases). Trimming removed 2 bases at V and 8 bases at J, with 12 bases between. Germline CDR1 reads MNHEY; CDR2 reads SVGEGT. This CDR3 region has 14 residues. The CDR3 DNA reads TGTGCCAGCAGTTACGGGGCAGAAAACGAAAAACTGTTTTTT. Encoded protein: CASSYGAENEKLFF.

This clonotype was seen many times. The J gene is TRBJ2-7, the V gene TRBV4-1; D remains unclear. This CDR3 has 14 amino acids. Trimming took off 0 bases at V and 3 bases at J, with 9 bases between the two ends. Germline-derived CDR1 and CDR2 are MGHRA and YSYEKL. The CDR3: CASSQEGSGYEQYF. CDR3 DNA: TGCGCCAGCAGCCAAGAGGGGTCGGGCTACGAGCAGTACTTC.

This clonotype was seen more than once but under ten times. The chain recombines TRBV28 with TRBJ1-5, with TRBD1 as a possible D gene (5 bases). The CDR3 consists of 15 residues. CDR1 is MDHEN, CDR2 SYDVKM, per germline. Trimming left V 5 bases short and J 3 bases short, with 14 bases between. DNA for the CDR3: TGTGCCAGCAGTGACCCTAGGACATACAATCAGCCCCAGCATTTT. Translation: CASSDPRTYNQPQHF.

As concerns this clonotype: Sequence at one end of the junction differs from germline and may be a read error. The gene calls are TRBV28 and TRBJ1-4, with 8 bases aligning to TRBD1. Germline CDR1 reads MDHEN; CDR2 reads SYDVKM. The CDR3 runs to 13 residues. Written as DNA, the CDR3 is TGTGCCAGCAGTCCGGGACAGGTTTACGGTCGAGTTTTT. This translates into CASSPGQVYGRVF.